This TCR beta chain is from a study of T cell clonality in common variable immunodeficiency. As for this clone: Antigen specificity is unknown. The CDR3 end is not reached by the read, which stops 3 residues before it; the germline J gene fills it in.

Equal genomic DNA amounts from CVID and control samples were sequenced. TCRdb keeps only in-frame clones here, not all; method: immunoSEQ multiplex PCR. Listed for the sample are approximately 21,000 clones, none seen a single time. The study's findings and limits: Fewer deletions and N-nucleotide insertions were reportedly seen in common variable immunodeficiency TCR beta sequences. Compared with healthy controls, CVID subjects showed increased TCRbeta clonality, mostly in about a third.

Germline V gene lookup returns CDR1 SGHTA and CDR2 FQGNSA. V dropped 7 bases and J dropped 0; count of bases not matched to a gene: 2. This CDR3 contains 15 residues. Reduced serum IgG, IgA and/or IgM plus specific antibody deficiency defined CVID. V is TRBV7-2 and J is TRBJ2-1; 11 bases map to TRBD2. The origin of this receptor is a human donor with common variable immunodeficiency. The sequenced sample was peripheral blood mononuclear cells. This CDR3 reads CASNLAGGSYNEQFF. The sequenced CDR3 bases are TGTGCCAGCAATCTAGCGGGAGGCTCCTACAATGAG.